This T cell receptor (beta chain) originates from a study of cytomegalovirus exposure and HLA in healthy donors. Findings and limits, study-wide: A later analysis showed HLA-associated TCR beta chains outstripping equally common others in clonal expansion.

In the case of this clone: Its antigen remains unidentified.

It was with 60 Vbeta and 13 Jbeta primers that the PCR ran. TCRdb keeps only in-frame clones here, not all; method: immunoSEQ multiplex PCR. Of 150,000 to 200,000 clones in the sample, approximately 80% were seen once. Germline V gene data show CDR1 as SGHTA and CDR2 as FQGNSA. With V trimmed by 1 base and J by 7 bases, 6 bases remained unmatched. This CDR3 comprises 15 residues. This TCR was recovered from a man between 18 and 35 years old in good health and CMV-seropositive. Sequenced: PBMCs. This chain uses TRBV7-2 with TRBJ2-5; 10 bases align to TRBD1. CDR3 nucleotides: TGTGCCAGCAGCTTAGGGGGACAGGGGAGGGGGACCCAGTACTTC. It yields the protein CASSLGGQGRGTQYF.